This TCR beta chain was profiled in a study of T cell responses to AZD1222 COVID-19 vaccine. This table comes from immunoSEQ multiplex PCR, and its TCRdb copy is limited to in-frame clones, with some not included. The sample has under 150,000 clones; just under 95% are singletons. Germline V lookup: CDR1 KGHSY, CDR2 FQNENV. The CDR3 sequence is 13 residues long. V was clipped by 6 bases and J by 4 bases; unmatched bases: 3. This chain links TRBV16 with TRBJ1-5; 7 bases align to TRBD1. Sequenced here: peripheral blood, sampled 28 days after the second AZD1222 dose. This TCR came from an adult who received the AZD1222 COVID-19 vaccine. DNA for the CDR3: TGTGCCAGCAGTCCGGGACAGAATCAGCCCCAGCATTTT. Amino acid sequence: CASSPGQNQPQHF.